The present T cell receptor (beta chain) was sequenced within a study of blood T cell repertoires in COVID-19. Study as a whole: From the United States, Italy and Spain came samples of acute and convalescent COVID-19. PBMCs, B-cell-depleted T cells, or T cells were the source of the cDNA or gDNA that made up the material.

Per the study methods: The authors estimated nucleated cell counts from reference gene primer amplification. Clones were sequenced by immunoSEQ multiplex PCR, and TCRdb holds only the in-frame ones, with some missing. Clone size and the V and J calls come from that table; the DNA yielded D and trimming. This sample has about 350,000 clones, with approximately 90% found just once. The CDR3 spans 14 residues. The germline V and J ends were trimmed by 5 bases and 0 bases, with 10 bases remaining between them. In germline, CDR1 is MNHEY, CDR2 SVGAGI. This sequence originates from a woman in her late teens or twenties who had recovered from COVID-19. The sequencing sample was made of peripheral blood. The V call is TRBV6-5, the J call TRBJ2-5; D is ambiguous. The CDR3 nucleotides read TGTGCCAGCAGTCGCGGCACGTACCAAGAGACCCAGTACTTC. This codes for CASSRGTYQETQYF.